This is a list of T cell receptor beta chains from one sample in a study of blood T cell repertoires in COVID-19. Sequencing used immunoSEQ multiplex PCR; TCRdb keeps in-frame clones, though not all of them. Found here are 150,000 to 200,000 clones, more than 75% of them singletons; the top ten hold 2.5% to 3%. Sequencing input: peripheral blood. The receptors were sampled from a man aged 40-49 years with active or convalescent COVID-19. CDR3s leave out the opening cysteine and the closing phenylalanine or tryptophan. A row's size may be missing; if present it is once, few, many or a size class.

size,J,V,CDR3
-,TRBJ1-2,TRBV9,ASSGRTGSYGYT
-,TRBJ2-1,TRBV18,ASSPRRDEQF
-,TRBJ2-7,TRBV19,ASSLGPPGVYYEQY
-,TRBJ1-5,TRBV2,ASHGTFNQPQH
-,TRBJ1-4,TRBV18,ASSPQQGAPNEKLF
-,TRBJ1-3,TRBV10-3,AIRAQPGNTIY
-,TRBJ2-7,TRBV7-9,ASSYIGQGYEQY
few,TRBJ1-4,TRBV4-2,ASSQEGQGGEKLF
-,TRBJ2-3,TRBV24-1,ATSDRTGFGADTQY
-,TRBJ1-1,TRBV4-1,ASSRGGWDTEAF
-,TRBJ2-7,TRBV5-8,ASSLGPGTGYEQY
-,TRBJ2-7,TRBV13,ASSLLRGGYEQY
-,TRBJ1-1,TRBV5-1,ASSATTVDTEAF
once,TRBJ1-2,TRBV7-8,ASSPSTESYGYT
-,TRBJ1-1,TRBV6-5,ASSYDARLNTEAF
-,TRBJ1-2,TRBV15,ATSRDHVYGYT
-,TRBJ1-3,TRBV10-1,ARGTQRIGNTIY
-,TRBJ1-1,TRBV7-8,ASSKTGTSFSNTEAF
-,TRBJ2-3,TRBV5-1,ASSLASDTQY
-,TRBJ1-5,TRBV24-1,AIKPRDRVARQPQH
-,TRBJ1-4,TRBV27,ASSIKGANEKLF
-,TRBJ2-1,TRBV9,ASSVDGGARNEQF
-,TRBJ2-2,TRBV3-1/TRBV3-2,ASSQLERVPLGELF
-,TRBJ2-7,TRBV19,ASQSGRGGLQEQY
-,TRBJ1-2,TRBV19,ASSPHRTNDGYT
-,TRBJ1-1,TRBV28,ASSSQGDTEAF
-,TRBJ1-2,TRBV6-4,ASSEGTGNYGYT
few,TRBJ1-1,TRBV6-1,ASSGTAKQGMNTEAF
-,TRBJ2-5,TRBV25-1,ASSEYEEAGPETQY
-,TRBJ1-1,TRBV18,ASSPGQVLNTEAF
-,TRBJ1-6,TRBV11-2,ASSQDRGNSPLH
-,TRBJ1-1,TRBV5-1,ASSYTGGGTEAF
-,TRBJ2-1,TRBV5-1,ASSLPSGRYNEQF
-,TRBJ2-4,TRBV21-1,ASSKVGGPYAKNIQY
-,TRBJ2-1,TRBV4-3,ASSPVSGSGTYNEQF
few,TRBJ1-5,TRBV28,ASSLGQNQPQH
-,TRBJ2-7,TRBV5-4,ASSLATTGPYEQY
-,TRBJ1-4,TRBV6-2/TRBV6-3,ASSTGGNNEKLF
-,TRBJ2-7,TRBV10-3,AIGRTYEQY
-,TRBJ2-2,TRBV29-1,SVGLEGTLNTGELF
-,TRBJ1-1,TRBV18,VSFAGENTEAF
-,TRBJ1-5,TRBV5-6,ASSLGSPGQPQH
-,TRBJ2-3,TRBV4-2,ASSPTSGGADDTQY
-,TRBJ2-1,TRBV13,ASSLSQRGTIQWEQF
-,TRBJ2-1,TRBV5-6,ASSLGQGAYNEQF
-,TRBJ2-7,TRBV4-1,ASSHFSGGVYEQY
-,TRBJ2-3,TRBV30,AWSGLAGASTDTQY
once,TRBJ2-7,TRBV6-6,ASSYSPGPRYEQY
-,TRBJ1-1,TRBV18,ASSPTNRPNTEAF
-,TRBJ1-2,TRBV28,ASSGAAGTAVYDGYT
-,TRBJ1-2,TRBV19,ASSIGAGNYGYT
-,TRBJ1-2,TRBV2,ASSEGGGVRYGYT
-,TRBJ1-5,TRBV5-1,ASREGPINQPQH
-,TRBJ2-2,TRBV19,ASTQDIANTGELF